The following is a T cell receptor beta chain sequence with its context. Authors' analysis steps: Amplified reference gene primers provided the basis for estimating nucleated cell counts. Some clones are missing from TCRdb's copy, which holds only in-frame ones; the method was immunoSEQ multiplex PCR. V, J and clone size are those of that table, while D and trimming were read from the DNA. The sample records tens of thousands of clones, 75% to 90% being singletons. Those enrolled in Seattle joined during active infection and were followed longitudinally afterward. CDR3 length: 16 residues. Germline CDR1 reads SGHDT; CDR2 reads YYEEEE. V lost 5 bases and J 0 bases, leaving 12 bases between the germline ends. This sample stems from a study of blood T cell repertoires in COVID-19. Overall study: Sample material is recorded as cDNA or gDNA derived from T cells, B-cell-depleted T cells, or PBMCs.

The gene calls are TRBV5-6 and TRBJ1-6; D is perhaps TRBD1 (6 bases). This sequence originates from a man in his 60s with COVID-19, enrolled during active disease. Sequenced input: peripheral blood. The CDR3 protein is CASSQYRASYNSPLHF. The CDR3, as DNA: TGTGCCAGCAGTCAGTACAGGGCCTCCTATAATTCACCCCTCCACTTT.